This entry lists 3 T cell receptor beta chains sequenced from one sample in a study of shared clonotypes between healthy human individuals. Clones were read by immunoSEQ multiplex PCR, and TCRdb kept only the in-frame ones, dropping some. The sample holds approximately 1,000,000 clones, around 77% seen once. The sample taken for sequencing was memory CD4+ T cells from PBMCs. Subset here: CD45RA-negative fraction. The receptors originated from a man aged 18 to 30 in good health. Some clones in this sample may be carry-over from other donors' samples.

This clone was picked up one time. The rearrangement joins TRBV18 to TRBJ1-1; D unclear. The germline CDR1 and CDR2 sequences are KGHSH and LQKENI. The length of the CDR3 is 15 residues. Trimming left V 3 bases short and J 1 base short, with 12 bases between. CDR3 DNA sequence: TGTGCCAGCTCACCCTCCCGAGTTGGGAACACTGAAGCTTTCTTT. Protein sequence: CASSPSRVGNTEAFF.

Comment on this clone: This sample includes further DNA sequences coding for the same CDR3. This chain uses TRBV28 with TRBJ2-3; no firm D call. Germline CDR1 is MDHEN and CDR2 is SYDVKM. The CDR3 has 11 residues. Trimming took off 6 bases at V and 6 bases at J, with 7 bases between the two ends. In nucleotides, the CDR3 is TGTGCCAGCAGCAGGCGGGATACGCAGTATTTT. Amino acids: CASSRRDTQYF.

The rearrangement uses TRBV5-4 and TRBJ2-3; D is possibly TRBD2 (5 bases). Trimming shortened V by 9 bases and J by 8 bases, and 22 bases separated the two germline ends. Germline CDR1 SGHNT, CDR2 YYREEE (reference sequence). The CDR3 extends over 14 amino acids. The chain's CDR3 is CAISPEVTSGTQYF. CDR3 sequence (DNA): TGTGCCATTTCGCCGGAGGTCACATCGGGTACGCAGTATTTT.